The TCR beta chain under discussion was sequenced for a study of blood T cell repertoires in COVID-19. Study as a whole: The United States, Italy and Spain supplied acute and convalescent COVID-19 samples.

Participant-given clinical history determined each cohort assignment. Two negative PCRs, clearance, or symptom resolution were required of recovered Cohort 3 donors. Under the authors' procedure: From reference gene primer amplification, estimates of nucleated cell counts were derived. Clones were read by immunoSEQ multiplex PCR, and TCRdb kept only the in-frame ones, dropping some. The DNA was the basis for D and trimming; V, J and clone size are from that table. The sample has some 300,000 clones, roughly 90% seen once. Losses at the gene ends were 7 bases for V and 6 bases for J; bases not matched to a gene: 13. This CDR3 is 16 amino acids long. The germline CDR1 and CDR2 sequences are MNHEY and SMNVEV (reference sequence).

V is TRBV27 and J is TRBJ2-3; 10 positions agree with TRBD2. Sequences were obtained from PBMCs or T cells enriched from blood (not recorded which). This receptor was taken from a woman younger than 45 who had recovered from COVID-19. The CDR3 loop is CASTPGLAGARDTQYF. CDR3 in DNA: TGTGCCAGCACCCCGGGGCTAGCGGGAGCTAGGGATACGCAGTATTTT.